Below, 21 T cell receptor beta chains from the same sample are listed, as sequenced in a study of blood T cell repertoires in COVID-19. Using immunoSEQ multiplex PCR, the repertoire was profiled, and TCRdb retains in-frame clones only, with some absent. Found here are more than 70,000 clones, over 80% of them singletons; the top ten hold 3.5% to 4%. Sequencing was carried out using peripheral blood. All receptors derive from a woman aged 45-60 years in a cohort sampled during active COVID-19.

The chain has TRBV2 and TRBJ1-2; the D is unclear. V lost 6 bases and J 4 bases, leaving 18 bases between the germline ends. The CDR3 spans 15 residues. The germline gives CDR1 SNHLY, CDR2 FYNNEI. CDR3 region: CASSAGVVSGYGYTF. DNA for the CDR3: TGTGCCAGCAGCGCTGGTGTAGTTAGTGGCTATGGCTACACCTTC. Looking up the rest from reference TRBV2 and TRBJ1-2 gives the full variable domain: EPEVTQTPSHQVTQMGQEVILRCVPISNHLYFYWYRQILGQKVEFLVSFYNNEISEKSEIFDDQFSVERPDGSNFTLKIRSTKLEDSAMYFCASSAGVVSGYGYTFGSGTRLTVV.

This chain connects TRBV10-3 to TRBJ2-1, with TRBD2 matching 10 bases. Germline values: CDR1 ENHRY, CDR2 SYGVKD. This CDR3 contains 15 residues. J lost 9 bases, V lost 2 bases, and 7 bases had no gene match. The CDR3 DNA sequence: TGTGCCATCAGTGAGGAAGCGGGAGGGCCGGGTGAGCAGTTCTTC. It is translated as CAISEEAGGPGEQFF.

V is TRBV10-3 and J is TRBJ1-5, with a tentative D call TRBD1 (5 bases). The V gene's germline CDR1 is ENHRY and CDR2 SYGVKD. Trimming removed 10 bases at V and 1 base at J, with 11 bases between. The length of the CDR3 is 13 residues. CDR3 sequence (DNA): TGTGCCAGCCAGGGCTGGAGCAATCAGCCCCAGCATTTT. Its translation: CASQGWSNQPQHF.

DNA for the CDR3: TGTGCCAGCAGTAAGGGGCGCATGGGCGAGCAGTACTTC. Translation gives CASSKGRMGEQYF. The chain couples TRBV6-5 to TRBJ2-7; D might be TRBD1 (5 bases). The CDR3 runs 13 residues. Trimming cost V 5 bases and J 6 bases, with 14 bases left between them. Germline CDR1 is MNHEY and CDR2 is SVGAGI.

The V call is TRBV27, the J call TRBJ1-6; perhaps TRBD1 as D (5 bases). Trimming cost V 2 bases and J 3 bases, with 17 bases left between them. CDR3 length: 18 residues. Germline V gene data show CDR1 as MNHEY and CDR2 as SMNVEV (reference sequence). Here the CDR3 reads CASSLTVGANHYNSPLHF. In DNA form, the CDR3 reads TGTGCCAGCAGTTTAACCGTTGGGGCAAACCACTATAATTCACCCCTCCACTTT.

The J gene is TRBJ2-3, the V gene TRBV19, with a possible D match to TRBD2 (6 bases). Trimming pared 2 bases from V and 0 bases from J, leaving 9 bases between. This CDR3 is built from 15 residues. The germline V gene has CDR1 LNHDA and CDR2 SQIVND (reference sequence). The CDR3 here is CASSIIGGSTDTQYF. The CDR3 bases are TGTGCCAGTAGTATAATTGGAGGGAGCACAGATACGCAGTATTTT.

The chain has TRBV5-1 and TRBJ2-3; 12 bases match TRBD2. The CDR3 spans 19 residues. Germline assignment: CDR1 SGHRS and CDR2 YFSETQ. V lost 3 bases and J lost 2; bases outside the gene matches: 13. The CDR3 sequence: CASSSGLAGPSRYTDTQYF. The CDR3 DNA sequence: TGCGCCAGCAGCTCGGGACTAGCGGGCCCCAGCCGTTACACAGATACGCAGTATTTT.

This chain connects TRBV3-1 (or the pseudogene TRBV3-2) to TRBJ1-1; the match to TRBD1 covers 10 bases. Losses at the gene ends were 4 bases for V and 2 bases for J; bases not matched to a gene: 4. Germline V CDR1 and CDR2: LGHDT, YNNKEL (reference sequence). This CDR3 region has 15 residues. CDR3 coding DNA: TGTGCCAGCAGCCGTTCGACAGGGGGCAACACTGAAGCTTTCTTT. Its translation is CASSRSTGGNTEAFF.

The V call is TRBV10-1, the J call TRBJ2-1, with 7 bases that match TRBD1. The CDR3 totals 13 residues. The trim removed 10 bases at V and 5 bases at J, leaving 8 bases unmatched. Germline V CDR1 and CDR2: WNHNN, SYGVQD (reference sequence). The CDR3 DNA reads as TGCGCCACCGGGACAGCCCTAAACAATGAGCAGTTCTTC. Amino acids: CATGTALNNEQFF.

The V gene is TRBV3-1 (or the pseudogene TRBV3-2), the J gene TRBJ1-2, with 7 nucleotides matching TRBD1. J gave up 6 bases and V 4 bases, and 8 bases lay outside the gene matches. Germline CDR1 LGHDT, CDR2 YNNKEL (reference sequence). This CDR3 is 14 amino acids long. The CDR3 DNA is TGTGCCAGCAGCCTCCGAGGGGGCTCCCATGGCTACACCTTC. It is translated as CASSLRGGSHGYTF.

In this sample, this clone turned up a few times. The rearrangement links TRBV2 to TRBJ1-2; D possibly corresponds to TRBD1 (6 bases). The CDR3 covers 14 residues. Germline CDR1 reads SNHLY; CDR2 reads FYNNEI. Trimming stripped 5 bases from V and 9 bases from J, with 19 bases between. This CDR3 reads CASSNQGSARSYTF. CDR3 coding DNA: TGTGCCAGCAGTAATCAGGGGAGTGCGAGGAGCTACACCTTC.

The V call is TRBV15, the J call TRBJ2-7; TRBD2 matches 8 bases. The length of the CDR3 is 13 residues. J gave up 6 bases and V 3 bases, and 4 bases lay outside the gene matches. Germline V lookup: CDR1 LNHNV, CDR2 YYDKDF (reference sequence). The CDR3 DNA follows: TGTGCCACCAGCAGGCCAGGGACTAGCGAGCAGTACTTC. Translation: CATSRPGTSEQYF.

The chain couples TRBV12-5 to TRBJ1-3, with D hard to call. CDR1 is LGHNT, CDR2 FRNRAP, per germline. Trimming stripped 0 bases from V and 12 bases from J, with 15 bases between. This CDR3 is 14 amino acids long. The DNA for the CDR3 is TGTGCTAGTGGTTTGGTATCTAACCGGGGTAACATATATTTT. Amino acid sequence: CASGLVSNRGNIYF.

V usage is TRBV9 and J usage is TRBJ2-1; D might be TRBD2 (5 bases). Germline-derived CDR1 and CDR2 are SGDLS and YYNGEE. The CDR3 extends over 12 amino acids. The V and J ends lost 4 bases and 10 bases respectively, with 12 bases between them. CDR3 protein: CASSPRRGEQFF. Here the CDR3 DNA reads TGTGCCAGCAGCCCCAGACGGGGAGAGCAGTTCTTC.

The J gene is TRBJ2-2, the V gene TRBV15; a possible D gene is TRBD1 (6 bases). Germline CDR1 reads LNHNV; CDR2 reads YYDKDF (reference sequence). V gave up 8 bases and J gave up 6 bases, with 13 bases separating them. The CDR3 covers 13 residues. CDR3 residues: CATRDTPPGELFF. The DNA for the CDR3 is TGTGCCACCCGGGACACACCACCCGGGGAGCTGTTTTTT.

The V gene is TRBV19, the J gene TRBJ1-1; no firm D call. The CDR3 spans 14 residues. Trimming took off 5 bases at V and 4 bases at J, with 14 bases between the two ends. Germline V gene lookup returns CDR1 LNHDA and CDR2 SQIVND (reference sequence). CDR3 protein: CASSSSRETTEAFF. The CDR3 coding sequence is TGTGCCAGTAGTTCGTCTCGGGAAACCACTGAAGCTTTCTTT.

This chain links TRBV4-1 with TRBJ2-4; D is perhaps TRBD1 (5 bases). Germline V CDR1 and CDR2: MGHRA, YSYEKL. The CDR3 spans 14 residues. V was pared by 0 bases and J by 7 bases, with 10 bases between. The CDR3 nucleotides read TGCGCCAGCAGCCAAGAAAAAAAGGGGAACATTCAGTACTTC. This gives the protein CASSQEKKGNIQYF.

This clone was recorded only once. V and J are TRBV5-5 and TRBJ2-7; 7 nucleotides agree with TRBD1. With V trimmed by 4 bases and J by 5 bases, 9 bases remained unmatched. Germline CDR1 is SGHKS and CDR2 is YYEKEE (reference sequence). The CDR3 extends over 14 amino acids. Here the CDR3 reads CASSLRQGSDEQYF. DNA of the CDR3: TGTGCCAGCAGCCTTCGACAGGGTTCGGACGAGCAGTACTTC. The whole variable domain, remainder taken from reference TRBV5-5 and TRBJ2-7, is DAGVTQSPTHLIKTRGQQVTLRCSPISGHKSVSWYQQVLGQGPQFIFQYYEKEERGRGNFPDRFSARQFPNYSSELNVNALLLGDSALYLCASSLRQGSDEQYFGPGTRLTVT.

The chain recombines TRBV19 with TRBJ2-6; 12 positions agree with TRBD2. The CDR3 extends over 18 amino acids. Germline V gene lookup returns CDR1 LNHDA and CDR2 SQIVND (reference sequence). V was pared by 3 bases and J by 0 bases, with 3 bases of the junction left unmatched. The CDR3 reads CASSIGLAGSSGANVLTF. CDR3 sequence (DNA): TGTGCCAGTAGTATCGGACTAGCGGGGAGCTCTGGGGCCAACGTCCTGACTTTC. The whole variable domain, filled in from reference TRBV19 and TRBJ2-6, reads DGGITQSPKYLFRKEGQNVTLSCEQNLNHDAMYWYRQDPGQGLRLIYYSQIVNDFQKGDIAEGYSVSREKKESFPLTVTSAQKNPTAFYLCASSIGLAGSSGANVLTFGAGSRLTVL.

This rearrangement joins TRBV28 to TRBJ2-3; TRBD1 aligns across 11 bases. The CDR3 covers 13 residues. The V segment lost 10 bases and the J segment 5 bases; nucleotides outside the gene matches: 5. The germline gives CDR1 MDHEN, CDR2 SYDVKM. This CDR3 is CATGQGAGDTQYF. DNA of the CDR3: TGTGCCACCGGACAGGGGGCGGGAGATACGCAGTATTTT.

The chain recombines TRBV21-1 with TRBJ2-1; TRBD1, the D gene given by the table, was not confirmed from the DNA. TRBV21-1 is labeled a pseudogene. The CDR3 runs to 16 residues. CDR3 DNA sequence: TGTGCCAACGCAGCGACAAGGACAGGGAAACACAATGAGCAGTTCTTC. Amino acid sequence: CANAATRTGKHNEQFF.